One and the same sample provided the 26 T cell receptor beta chains below, sequenced in a study of blood T cell repertoires in COVID-19. Sequencing was performed with immunoSEQ multiplex PCR; in TCRdb, only in-frame clones are kept and a portion is missing. The table lists 150,000 to 200,000 clones, approximately 82% of them singletons. The sequenced sample was peripheral blood. The receptors were gathered from a man aged 65 to 85 who had recovered from COVID-19.

The V and J genes are TRBV9 and TRBJ2-3; 7 nucleotides align to TRBD2. Germline V gene lookup returns CDR1 SGDLS and CDR2 YYNGEE. Germline trimming cut 4 bases from V and 3 bases from J; bases unmatched to any gene: 8. This CDR3 spans 15 amino acids. CDR3 sequence: CASSPLGGRTDTQYF. For the CDR3, the DNA is TGTGCCAGCAGCCCCCTGGGGGGGAGAACAGATACGCAGTATTTT. The variable domain in full, with the rest retrieved from reference TRBV9 and TRBJ2-3, is DSGVTQTPKHLITATGQRVTLRCSPRSGDLSVYWYQQSLDQGLQFLIQYYNGEERAKGNILERFSAQQFPDLHSELNLSSLELGDSALYFCASSPLGGRTDTQYFGPGTRLTVL.

This chain connects TRBV3-1 (or the pseudogene TRBV3-2) to TRBJ2-5, with 7 bases aligning to TRBD1. Per germline, CDR1 LGHDT and CDR2 YNNKEL (reference sequence). This CDR3 has 15 amino acids. With V trimmed by 4 bases and J by 2 bases, 7 bases remained unmatched. The CDR3 reads CASSPVGTDQETQYF. The DNA of the CDR3 is TGTGCCAGCAGCCCGGTGGGGACAGATCAAGAGACCCAGTACTTC.

The gene calls are TRBV5-1 and TRBJ2-7; 7 nucleotides line up with TRBD2. V lost 4 bases and J lost 3; bases outside the gene matches: 10. CDR1 is SGHRS and CDR2 is YFSETQ in the germline V gene. The CDR3 has 15 residues. In DNA form, the CDR3 reads TGCGCCAGCAGCCCTGGCGGGGGAAGCTTCTACGAGCAGTACTTC. Translating it yields CASSPGGGSFYEQYF. Drawing the rest from reference TRBV5-1 and TRBJ2-7, the complete variable domain is KAGVTQTPRYLIKTRGQQVTLSCSPISGHRSVSWYQQTPGQGLQFLFEYFSETQRNKGNFPGRFSGRQFSNSRSEMNVSTLELGDSALYLCASSPGGGSFYEQYFGPGTRLTVT.

This clone appeared a single time. The genes are TRBV5-1 and TRBJ2-2; unclear D gene. The V end was cut by 4 bases, the J end by 0 bases, with 13 bases between. The CDR3 is 16 residues long. Germline V gene data show CDR1 as SGHRS and CDR2 as YFSETQ. The CDR3 DNA follows: TGCGCCAGCAGCCAGTCAGTCATTTCGAACACCGGGGAGCTGTTTTTT. Protein product: CASSQSVISNTGELFF.

The chain joins TRBV6-5 to TRBJ2-3; D might be TRBD2 (6 bases). CDR1 is MNHEY and CDR2 is SVGAGI in the germline V gene. The germline V and J ends were trimmed by 6 bases and 0 bases, with 10 bases remaining between them. The CDR3 contains 14 residues. Here the CDR3 reads CASSAGPSTDTQYF. The CDR3 DNA reads as TGTGCCAGCAGCGCGGGACCGAGCACAGATACGCAGTATTTT.

The chain is built from TRBV15 and TRBJ2-7, with 7 nucleotides matching TRBD1. Germline V CDR1 and CDR2: LNHNV, YYDKDF (reference sequence). With V trimmed by 3 bases and J by 7 bases, 6 bases remained unmatched. This CDR3 has 13 amino acids. The CDR3 reads CATSRGTGEEQYF. The CDR3 nucleotides read TGTGCCACCAGCAGGGGAACAGGGGAAGAGCAGTACTTC.

The sample holds one count of this clone. V is TRBV27 and J is TRBJ1-5; TRBD1 agrees at 10 bases. J gave up 7 bases and V 4 bases, and 7 bases lay outside the gene matches. Germline lookup yields CDR1 MNHEY and CDR2 SMNVEV (reference sequence). CDR3 length equals 15 residues. The CDR3 region is CASSSGTGVRQPQHF. In nucleotides, the CDR3 is TGTGCCAGCAGTTCCGGGACAGGGGTACGACAGCCCCAGCATTTT.

V gene TRBV9 combines with J gene TRBJ2-2; D gene ambiguous. Trimming took 0 bases from V and 5 from J, leaving 11 bases between them. Germline CDR1 reads SGDLS; CDR2 reads YYNGEE. This CDR3 is built from 15 residues. As DNA, the CDR3 is TGTGCCAGCAGCGTAGAGTCCCGGGTAACCGGGGAGCTGTTTTTT. Protein sequence: CASSVESRVTGELFF.

V and J are TRBV2 and TRBJ1-2, with 9 positions matching TRBD1. The CDR3 loop spans 14 amino acids. V gave up 3 bases and J gave up 6 bases; unmatched junction bases: 5. Germline V gene lookup returns CDR1 SNHLY and CDR2 FYNNEI. DNA of the CDR3: TGTGCCAGCAGTGACCGGACAGGGGCCAATGGCTACACCTTC. Translation gives CASSDRTGANGYTF.

This clone was observed a single time. The chain recombines TRBV27 with TRBJ2-5, with unresolved D. V lost 6 bases and J 2 bases, leaving 19 bases between the germline ends. CDR3 length: 16 amino acids. Germline V gives CDR1 MNHEY, CDR2 SMNVEV (reference sequence). CDR3 DNA: TGTGCCAGCAGCAGGAAAAGTTCTCCTATGCAAGAGACCCAGTACTTC. Its protein is CASSRKSSPMQETQYF.

The CDR3 sequence: CASSPRQGYNEQFF. The CDR3 nucleotides are TGCGCCAGCAGCCCCCGACAGGGCTACAATGAGCAGTTCTTC. J is TRBJ2-1 and V is TRBV4-3, with 7 bases fitting TRBD1. From germline, CDR1 is LGHNA and CDR2 YSLEER. The CDR3 runs 14 residues. Trimming at V came to 4 bases and at J to 3 bases, leaving 3 bases not matched to a gene.

The V gene is TRBV4-3, the J gene TRBJ1-2; D not certain. This CDR3 region has 16 residues. The germline CDR1 and CDR2 sequences are LGHNA and YSLEER. The V gene lost 0 bases and the J gene lost 4 bases, with 15 bases spanning the gap. CDR3: CASSQDPHSTGYGYTF. The CDR3 DNA reads as TGCGCCAGCAGCCAAGATCCCCACTCAACCGGCTATGGCTACACCTTC.

V and J are TRBV29-1 and TRBJ1-3; D ambiguous. CDR3 size: 11 residues. The V and J ends lost 2 bases and 8 bases respectively, with 7 bases between them. Germline assignment: CDR1 SQVTM and CDR2 ANQGSEA. The CDR3 region is CSVEIGDTIYF. The CDR3 DNA sequence: TGCAGCGTTGAAATCGGAGACACCATATATTTT.

This clone showed up many times. This rearrangement joins TRBV7-9 to TRBJ2-7; a possible D gene is TRBD1 (5 bases). V was cut by 1 base and J by 0 bases, with 10 bases left in between. Per germline, CDR1 SEHNR and CDR2 FQNEAQ (reference sequence). The CDR3 has 15 amino acids. The CDR3 DNA reads TGTGCCAGCAGCTTAGTTTCAGGGCGCTCCTACGAGCAGTACTTC. This sequence encodes CASSLVSGRSYEQYF.

For the CDR3, the DNA is TGTGCCAGCTCGCCGGGGACAGGGGTCCCAGATACGCAGTATTTT. The encoded protein is CASSPGTGVPDTQYF. This chain links TRBV18 with TRBJ2-3; 10 bases match TRBD1. Germline V gene lookup returns CDR1 KGHSH and CDR2 LQKENI. V gave up 6 bases and J gave up 4 bases; unmatched junction bases: 7. This CDR3 has 15 amino acids.

The rearrangement joins TRBV6-6 to TRBJ2-1; 7 nucleotides match TRBD1. There are 18 residues in the CDR3. Germline-derived CDR1 and CDR2 are MNHNY and SVGAGI (reference sequence). V shed 5 bases and J 6 bases; nucleotides not matched to a gene: 19. The CDR3, as DNA: TGTGCCAGCAGTCACCCGACAGGGACGGCGAGAGTCGGCAATGAGCAGTTCTTC. Translated: CASSHPTGTARVGNEQFF.

The genes are TRBV6-5 and TRBJ2-1, with a weak D call TRBD2 (6 bases). Trimming left V 6 bases short and J 10 bases short, with 16 bases between. Germline assignment: CDR1 MNHEY and CDR2 SVGAGI. This CDR3 region has 13 residues. The CDR3 sequence: CASRDTLAGEQFF. CDR3 coding DNA: TGTGCCAGCAGAGACACCTTGGCGGGAGAGCAGTTCTTC.

In regard to this clone: The same CDR3 also results from other DNA sequences found in this sample. This chain links TRBV5-6 with TRBJ1-1, with TRBD1 matching over 8 bases. The CDR3 has 14 residues. The germline V gene has CDR1 SGHDT and CDR2 YYEEEE. J gave up 2 bases and V 4 bases, and 4 bases lay outside the gene matches. The CDR3 DNA sequence: TGTGCCAGCAGCCTGGGACAGGCTAACACTGAAGCTTTCTTT. It codes for CASSLGQANTEAFF.

V is TRBV11-3 and J is TRBJ2-3; D remains ambiguous. In germline, CDR1 is SGHNT, CDR2 YENEEA. Trimming removed 1 base at V and 4 bases at J, with 9 bases between. The CDR3 is 14 amino acids. Here the CDR3 DNA reads TGTGCCAGCAGCTTAGGGGCAGACGCAGATACGCAGTATTTT. This translates into CASSLGADADTQYF. Full variable domain (remainder filled in from reference TRBV11-3 and TRBJ2-3): EAGVVQSPRYKIIEKKQPVAFWCNPISGHNTLYWYLQNLGQGPELLIRYENEEAVDDSQLPKDRFSAERLKGVDSTLKIQPAELGDSAVYLCASSLGADADTQYFGPGTRLTVL.

The chain uses TRBV27 and TRBJ1-6; D gene unclear. The germline V gene encodes CDR1 MNHEY and CDR2 SMNVEV (reference sequence). CDR3 size: 14 residues. Trimming took 7 bases from V and 0 from J, leaving 7 bases between them. The CDR3 spells CASTSSSYNSPLHF. The CDR3 DNA is TGTGCCAGCACGTCGAGCTCCTATAATTCACCCCTCCACTTT.

This chain links TRBV12-1 with TRBJ2-2; the DNA was not used to check the table's D call, TRBD2. TRBV12-1 is given as a pseudogene. The CDR3 extends over 18 amino acids. Written as DNA, the CDR3 is TGTGCCAGCAGCTTTCCCCTTACTAGCCGCTTTAACACCGGGGAGCTGTTTTTT. This codes for CASSFPLTSRFNTGELFF.

V gene TRBV15 combines with J gene TRBJ2-5, with D possibly matching TRBD1 (5 bases). The CDR3 contains 17 residues. The germline CDR1 and CDR2 sequences are LNHNV and YYDKDF (reference sequence). V was pared by 0 bases and J by 3 bases, with 17 bases between. The chain's CDR3 is CATSRDLRGIGEETQYF. Written as DNA, the CDR3 is TGTGCCACCAGCAGAGATCTAAGGGGAATAGGAGAAGAGACCCAGTACTTC.

The chain couples TRBV7-8 to TRBJ2-5; D gene unclear. The CDR3 spans 15 residues. CDR1 SGHVS and CDR2 FQNEAQ come from the germline V gene. V shed 1 base and J shed 2 bases, with 11 bases lying between them. The CDR3 is CASSLGRIRQETQYF. The CDR3 DNA is TGTGCCAGCAGCTTAGGTCGGATCAGGCAAGAGACCCAGTACTTC.

The rearrangement uses TRBV29-1 and TRBJ2-1; 8 bases are a match to TRBD2. Trimming took 6 bases from V and 1 from J; bases not matched to a gene: 5. The germline V gene encodes CDR1 SQVTM and CDR2 ANQGSEA. The length of the CDR3 is 14 residues. As DNA, the CDR3 is TGCAGCGTCGGGCGGGAGGAATCCTACAATGAGCAGTTCTTC. The encoded protein is CSVGREESYNEQFF.

The J gene is TRBJ2-2, the V gene TRBV19; D not resolved. The V gene's germline CDR1 is LNHDA and CDR2 SQIVND (reference sequence). Trimming removed 5 bases from V and 6 bases from J, with 13 bases in between. This CDR3 is built from 14 residues. CDR3 amino acids: CASSPGSRPGELFF. The CDR3 DNA reads as TGTGCCAGTAGTCCCGGATCGAGGCCCGGGGAGCTGTTTTTT.

V is TRBV25-1 and J is TRBJ2-1, with TRBD2 as a possible D gene (6 bases). The germline V and J ends were trimmed by 1 base and 4 bases, with 14 bases remaining between them. This CDR3 has 16 residues. Germline V lookup: CDR1 MGHDK, CDR2 SYGVNS. The CDR3 DNA sequence: TGTGCCAGCAGTGAATGGAGGGTGCGGTCGTACAATGAGCAGTTCTTC. This translates into CASSEWRVRSYNEQFF.